The clone carrying this T cell receptor beta chain was seen a few times. No antigen is known for it. The entry originates in a study of early T cells in non-severe SARS-CoV-2 infection. In the study overall: Unsorted whole blood bulk RNA was sequenced, with unpaired chains.

Unique molecular identifiers (one per individual cDNA molecule) were attached. A single record per CDR3 protein comes from TCRdb applying MiXCR to the 5' RACE reads. The table lists roughly 50,000 distinct CDR3 sequences, approximately 9.8% of them singletons. The study, taken as a whole, reports: Matching against VDJdb likely underestimated virus-specific expansions, favoring anti-spike CD8.

The sequenced material came from whole blood. The receptor's source is an adult who was a healthcare worker with PCR-confirmed SARS-CoV-2 infection or an uninfected control (not recorded which).

The DNA of the CDR3 is TGCGCCAGCAGCGGGGGACCGGGCGCCAAAAACATTCAGTACTTC. It is translated as CASSGGPGAKNIQYF. This sequence joins TRBV5-1 and TRBJ2-4, with D perhaps assigned TRBD1 or TRBD2 (5 bases each). V was clipped by 4 bases and J by 1 base, with 12 bases between them. From germline, CDR1 is SGHRS and CDR2 YFSETQ. CDR3 length: 15 residues.